The T cell receptor (beta chain) described here comes from a study of shared clonotypes between healthy human individuals. Across the study: In total, the donors were a couple of women and a few men aged 18 to 49.

Study-level results: Relative to clonotypes present in all four donors, those not shared had lower generation probabilities. Incomplete sequencing of sorted subsets was indicated by rarefaction despite large depth.

A remark on this clone: The antigen remains unidentified. The junction shows a germline mismatch at one end, possibly a read error.

Assay used: immunoSEQ multiplex PCR; TCRdb lists only in-frame clones, some missing. The sample gives nearly 1 million clones, more than 75% of which show up once; over 1.3% is in the top ten. The germline CDR1 and CDR2 sequences are SGHTA and FQGNSA. The CDR3 has 14 residues. Input material: memory CD4+ T cells sorted from blood. Subset indicated: CD45RA-negative fraction. J is TRBJ2-5 and V is TRBV7-2; D ambiguous. This receptor was obtained from a young man in good health. The CDR3 nucleotides are TGTGTCAGCAGCTCCAGCATTTACCAAGAGACCCAGTACTTC. Protein sequence: CVSSSSIYQETQYF.